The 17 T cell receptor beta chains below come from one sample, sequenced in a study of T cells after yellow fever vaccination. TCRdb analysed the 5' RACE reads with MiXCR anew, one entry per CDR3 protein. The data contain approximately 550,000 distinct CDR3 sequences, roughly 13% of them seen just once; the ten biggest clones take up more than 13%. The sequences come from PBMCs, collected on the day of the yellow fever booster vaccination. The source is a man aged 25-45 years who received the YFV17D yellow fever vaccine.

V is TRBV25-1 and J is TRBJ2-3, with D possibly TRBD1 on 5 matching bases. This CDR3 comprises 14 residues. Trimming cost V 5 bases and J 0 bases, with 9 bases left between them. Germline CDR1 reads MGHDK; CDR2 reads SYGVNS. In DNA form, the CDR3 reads TGTGCCAGCAGTCCCAGGGCAAGCACAGATACGCAGTATTTT. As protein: CASSPRASTDTQYF.

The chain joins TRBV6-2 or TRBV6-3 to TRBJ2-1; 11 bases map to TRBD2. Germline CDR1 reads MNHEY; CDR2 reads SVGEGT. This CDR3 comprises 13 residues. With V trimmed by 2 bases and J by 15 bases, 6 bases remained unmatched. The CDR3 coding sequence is TGTGCCAGCAGTTACGTACCTAGCGGGAGGCCGTTCTTC. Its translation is CASSYVPSGRPFF.

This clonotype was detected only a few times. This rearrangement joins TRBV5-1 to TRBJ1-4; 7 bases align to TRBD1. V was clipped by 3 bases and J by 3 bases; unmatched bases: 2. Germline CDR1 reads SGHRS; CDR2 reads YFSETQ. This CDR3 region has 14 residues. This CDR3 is CASSWDRPNEKLFF. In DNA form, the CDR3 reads TGCGCCAGCAGCTGGGACAGACCTAATGAAAAACTGTTTTTT.

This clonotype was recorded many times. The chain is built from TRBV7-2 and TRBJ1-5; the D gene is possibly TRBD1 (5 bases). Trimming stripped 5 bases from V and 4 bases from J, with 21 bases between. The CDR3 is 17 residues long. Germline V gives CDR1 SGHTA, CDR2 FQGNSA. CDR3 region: CASSPGFWAGNNQPQHF. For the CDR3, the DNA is TGTGCCAGCAGCCCAGGGTTTTGGGCAGGGAATAATCAGCCCCAGCATTTT.

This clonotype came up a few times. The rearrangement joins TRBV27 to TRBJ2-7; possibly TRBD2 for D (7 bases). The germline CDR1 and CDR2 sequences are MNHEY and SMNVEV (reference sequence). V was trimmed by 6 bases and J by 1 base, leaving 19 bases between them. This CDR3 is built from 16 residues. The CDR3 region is CASRRGTNLRSYEQYF. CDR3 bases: TGTGCCAGCAGGAGGGGGACTAACCTACGATCCTACGAGCAGTACTTC.

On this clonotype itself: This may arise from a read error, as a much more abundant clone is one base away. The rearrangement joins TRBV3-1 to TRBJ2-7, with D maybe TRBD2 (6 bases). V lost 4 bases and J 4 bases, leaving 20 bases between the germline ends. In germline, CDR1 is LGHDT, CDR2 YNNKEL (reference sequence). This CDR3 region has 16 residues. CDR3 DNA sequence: TGTGCCAGCAGCCTATACGGGGCGGGATCGGGATACGAGCAGTACTTC. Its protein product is CASSLYGAGSGYEQYF.

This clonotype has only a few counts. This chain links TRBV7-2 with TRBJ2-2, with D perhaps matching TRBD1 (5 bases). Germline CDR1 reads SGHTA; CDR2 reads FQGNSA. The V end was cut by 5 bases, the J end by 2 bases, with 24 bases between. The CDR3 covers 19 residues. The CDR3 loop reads CASSLRVVGPRINTGELFF. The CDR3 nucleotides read TGTGCCAGCAGCCTACGCGTGGTGGGGCCTCGAATAAACACCGGGGAGCTGTTTTTT.

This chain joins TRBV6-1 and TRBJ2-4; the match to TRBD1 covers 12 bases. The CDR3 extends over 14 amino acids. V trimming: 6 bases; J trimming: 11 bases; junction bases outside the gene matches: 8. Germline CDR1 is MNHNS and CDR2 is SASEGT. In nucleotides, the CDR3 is TGTGCCAGCAGATCCGCCGGGACAGGGGGCGTTCAGTACTTC. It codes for CASRSAGTGGVQYF.

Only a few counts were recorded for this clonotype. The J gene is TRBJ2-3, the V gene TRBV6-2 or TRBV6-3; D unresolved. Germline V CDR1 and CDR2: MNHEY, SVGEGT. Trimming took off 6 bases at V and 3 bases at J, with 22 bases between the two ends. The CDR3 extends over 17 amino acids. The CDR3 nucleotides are TGTGCCAGCAGAAGTATTCGGACCCTCCGGCCTACAGATACGCAGTATTTT. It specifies CASRSIRTLRPTDTQYF.

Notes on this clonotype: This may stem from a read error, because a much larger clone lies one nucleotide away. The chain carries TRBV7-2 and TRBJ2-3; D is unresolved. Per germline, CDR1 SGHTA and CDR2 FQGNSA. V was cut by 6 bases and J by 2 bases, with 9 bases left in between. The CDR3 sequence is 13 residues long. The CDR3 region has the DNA TGTGCCAGCAGTTTCCTTAACACAGATACGCAGTATTTT. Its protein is CASSFLNTDTQYF.

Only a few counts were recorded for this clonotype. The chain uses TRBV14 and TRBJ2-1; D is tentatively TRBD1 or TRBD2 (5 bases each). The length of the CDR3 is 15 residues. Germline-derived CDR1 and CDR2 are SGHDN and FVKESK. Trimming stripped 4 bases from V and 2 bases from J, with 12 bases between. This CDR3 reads CASSLLGTTYNEQFF. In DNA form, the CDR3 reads TGTGCCAGCAGCCTCTTGGGGACCACCTACAATGAGCAGTTCTTC.

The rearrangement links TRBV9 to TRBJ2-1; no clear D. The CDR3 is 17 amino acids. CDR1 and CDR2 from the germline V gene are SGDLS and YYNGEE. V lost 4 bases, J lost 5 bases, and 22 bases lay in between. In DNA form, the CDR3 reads TGTGCCAGCAGCCAGCGTAGGTCCGGGTCCGGACACAATGAGCAGTTCTTC. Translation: CASSQRRSGSGHNEQFF.

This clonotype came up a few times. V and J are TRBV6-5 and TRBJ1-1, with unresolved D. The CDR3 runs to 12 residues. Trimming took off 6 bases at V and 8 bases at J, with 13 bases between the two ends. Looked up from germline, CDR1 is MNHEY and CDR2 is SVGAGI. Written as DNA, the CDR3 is TGTGCCAGCAGACGTACCGGGGAGGAAGCTTTCTTT. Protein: CASRRTGEEAFF.

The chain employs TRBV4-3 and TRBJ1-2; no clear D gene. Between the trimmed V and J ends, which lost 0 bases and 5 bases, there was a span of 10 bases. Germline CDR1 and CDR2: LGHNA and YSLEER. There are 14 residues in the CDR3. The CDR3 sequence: CASSQDLASYGYTF. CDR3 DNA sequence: TGCGCCAGCAGCCAAGATTTAGCCTCTTATGGCTACACCTTC.

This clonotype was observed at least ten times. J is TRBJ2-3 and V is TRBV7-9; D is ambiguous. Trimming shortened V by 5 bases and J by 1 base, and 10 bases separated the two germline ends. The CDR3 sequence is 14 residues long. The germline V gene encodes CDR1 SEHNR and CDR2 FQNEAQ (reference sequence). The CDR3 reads CASSPGPGTDTQYF. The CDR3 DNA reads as TGTGCCAGCAGCCCAGGTCCGGGCACAGATACGCAGTATTTT.

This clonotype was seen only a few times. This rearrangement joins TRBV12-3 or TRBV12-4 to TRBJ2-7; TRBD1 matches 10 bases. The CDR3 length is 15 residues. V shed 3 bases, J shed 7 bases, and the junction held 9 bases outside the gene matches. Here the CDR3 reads CASSLGGQGFGEQYF. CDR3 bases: TGTGCCAGCAGTTTGGGGGGACAGGGGTTTGGAGAGCAGTACTTC.

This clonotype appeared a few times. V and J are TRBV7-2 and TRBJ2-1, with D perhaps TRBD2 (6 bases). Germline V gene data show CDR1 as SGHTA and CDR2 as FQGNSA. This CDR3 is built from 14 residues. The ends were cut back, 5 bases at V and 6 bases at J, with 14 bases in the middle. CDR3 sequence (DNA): TGTGCCAGCAGCGTCCGACTAGTTGGCAATGAGCAGTTCTTC. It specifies CASSVRLVGNEQFF.